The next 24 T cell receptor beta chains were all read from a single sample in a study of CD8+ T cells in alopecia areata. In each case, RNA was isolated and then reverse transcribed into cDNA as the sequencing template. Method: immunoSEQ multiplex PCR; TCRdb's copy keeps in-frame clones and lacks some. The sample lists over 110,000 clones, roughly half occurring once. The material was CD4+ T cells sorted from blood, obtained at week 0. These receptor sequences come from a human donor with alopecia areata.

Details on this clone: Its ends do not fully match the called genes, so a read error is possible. The CDR3 sequence is CASSLVGDKLRYGCTF. CDR3 in DNA: TGTGCCAGCAGCTTAGTAGGGGACAAACTACGCTATGGCTGCACCTTC. This sequence joins TRBV7-2 and TRBJ1-2; the D gene is possibly TRBD1 (6 bases). Germline V lookup: CDR1 SGHTA, CDR2 FQGNSA. The CDR3 sequence is 16 residues long. The complete variable domain, with remaining parts taken from reference TRBV7-2 and TRBJ1-2, reads GAGVSQSPSNKVTEKGKDVELRCDPISGHTALYWYRQSLGQGLEFLIYFQGNSAPDKSGLPSDRFSAERTGGSVSTLTIQRTQQEDSAVYLCASSLVGDKLRYGCTFGSGTRLTVV.

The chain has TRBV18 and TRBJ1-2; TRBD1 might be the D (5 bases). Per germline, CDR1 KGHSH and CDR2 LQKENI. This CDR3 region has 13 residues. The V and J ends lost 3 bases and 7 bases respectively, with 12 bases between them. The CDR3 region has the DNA TGTGCCAGCTCACCTGGACAAGTTCGTGGCTACACCTTC. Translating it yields CASSPGQVRGYTF.

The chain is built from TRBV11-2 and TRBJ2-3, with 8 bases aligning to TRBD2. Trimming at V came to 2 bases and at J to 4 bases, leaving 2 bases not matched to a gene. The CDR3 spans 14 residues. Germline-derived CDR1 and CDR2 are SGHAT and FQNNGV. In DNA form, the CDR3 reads TGTGCCAGCAGCTTAAGGCGGGGGGCAGATACGCAGTATTTT. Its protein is CASSLRRGADTQYF. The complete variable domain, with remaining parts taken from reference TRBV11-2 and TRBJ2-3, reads EAGVAQSPRYKIIEKRQSVAFWCNPISGHATLYWYQQILGQGPKLLIQFQNNGVVDDSQLPKDRFSAERLKGVDSTLKIQPAKLEDSAVYLCASSLRRGADTQYFGPGTRLTVL.

In DNA form, the CDR3 reads TGTGCCAGCAGCTTAACCCTAGGGGGGAACACTGAAGCTTTCTTT. Encoded protein: CASSLTLGGNTEAFF. The V and J genes are TRBV11-2 and TRBJ1-1; D perhaps matches TRBD1 (6 bases). Germline V CDR1 and CDR2: SGHAT, FQNNGV. The CDR3 has 15 residues. V was pared by 2 bases and J by 1 base, with 11 bases between.

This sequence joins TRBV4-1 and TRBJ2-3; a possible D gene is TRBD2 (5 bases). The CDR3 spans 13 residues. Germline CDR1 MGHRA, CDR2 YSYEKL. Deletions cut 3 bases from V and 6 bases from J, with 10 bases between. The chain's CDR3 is CASSQGIADTQYF. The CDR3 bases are TGCGCCAGCAGCCAGGGCATAGCGGATACGCAGTATTTT.

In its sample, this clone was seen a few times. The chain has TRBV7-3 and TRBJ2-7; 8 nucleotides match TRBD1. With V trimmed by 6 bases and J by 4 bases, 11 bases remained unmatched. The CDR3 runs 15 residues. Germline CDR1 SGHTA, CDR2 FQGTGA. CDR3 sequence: CASSPTGGRQYEQYF. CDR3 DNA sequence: TGTGCCAGCAGTCCAACAGGGGGAAGGCAGTACGAGCAGTACTTC.

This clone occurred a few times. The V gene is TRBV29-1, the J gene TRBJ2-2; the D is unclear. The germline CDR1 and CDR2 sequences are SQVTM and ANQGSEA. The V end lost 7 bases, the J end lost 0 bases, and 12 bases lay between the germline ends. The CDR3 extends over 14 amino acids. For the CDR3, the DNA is TGCAGCGCCCCTTCCCCGACGAACACCGGGGAGCTGTTTTTT. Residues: CSAPSPTNTGELFF.

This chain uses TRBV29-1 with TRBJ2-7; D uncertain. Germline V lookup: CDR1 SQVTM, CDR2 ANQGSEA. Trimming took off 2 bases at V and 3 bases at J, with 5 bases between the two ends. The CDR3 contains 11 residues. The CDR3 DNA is TGCAGCGTTGAACTTAGCTACGAGCAGTACTTC. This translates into CSVELSYEQYF.

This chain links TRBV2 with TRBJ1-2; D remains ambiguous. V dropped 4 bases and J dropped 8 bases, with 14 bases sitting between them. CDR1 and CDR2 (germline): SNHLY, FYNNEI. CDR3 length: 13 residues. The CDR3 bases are TGTGCCAGCAGTGCCCTGGAGGGCACGGGCTACACCTTC. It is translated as CASSALEGTGYTF. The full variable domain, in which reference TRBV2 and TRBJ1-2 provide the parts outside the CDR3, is EPEVTQTPSHQVTQMGQEVILRCVPISNHLYFYWYRQILGQKVEFLVSFYNNEISEKSEIFDDQFSVERPDGSNFTLKIRSTKLEDSAMYFCASSALEGTGYTFGSGTRLTVV.

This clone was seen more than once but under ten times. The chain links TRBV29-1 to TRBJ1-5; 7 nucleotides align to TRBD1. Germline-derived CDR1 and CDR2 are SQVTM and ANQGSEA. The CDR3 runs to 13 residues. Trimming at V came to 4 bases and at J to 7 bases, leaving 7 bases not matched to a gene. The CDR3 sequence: CSVGAGGGQPQHF. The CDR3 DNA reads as TGCAGCGTTGGGGCAGGGGGAGGGCAGCCCCAGCATTTT.

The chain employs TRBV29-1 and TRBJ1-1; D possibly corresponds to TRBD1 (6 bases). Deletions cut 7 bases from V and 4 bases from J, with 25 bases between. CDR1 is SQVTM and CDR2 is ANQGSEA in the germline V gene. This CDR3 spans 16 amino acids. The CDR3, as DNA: TGCAGCGCTGCCCCATCCCAGGGGCGCGTTGGCACTGAAGCTTTCTTT. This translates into CSAAPSQGRVGTEAFF.

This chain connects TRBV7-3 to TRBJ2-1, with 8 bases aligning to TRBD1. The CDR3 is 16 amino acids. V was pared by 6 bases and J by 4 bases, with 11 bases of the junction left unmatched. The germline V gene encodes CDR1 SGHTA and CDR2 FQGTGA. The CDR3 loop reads CASSPTGTGFYNEQFF. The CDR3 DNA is TGTGCCAGCAGTCCCACCGGGACAGGATTTTACAATGAGCAGTTCTTC.

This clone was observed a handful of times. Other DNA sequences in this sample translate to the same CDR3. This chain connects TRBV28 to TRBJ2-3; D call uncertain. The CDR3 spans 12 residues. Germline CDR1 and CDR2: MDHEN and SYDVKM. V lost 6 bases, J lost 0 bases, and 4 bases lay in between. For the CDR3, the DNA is TGTGCCAGCAGCACCAGCACAGATACGCAGTATTTT. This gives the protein CASSTSTDTQYF.

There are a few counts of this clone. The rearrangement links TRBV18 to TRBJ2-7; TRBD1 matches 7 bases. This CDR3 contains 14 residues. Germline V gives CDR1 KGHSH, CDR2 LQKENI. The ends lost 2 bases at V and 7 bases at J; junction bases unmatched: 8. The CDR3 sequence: CASSPSGQLGEQYF. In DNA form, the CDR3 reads TGTGCCAGCTCACCATCGGGACAGCTTGGGGAGCAGTACTTC.

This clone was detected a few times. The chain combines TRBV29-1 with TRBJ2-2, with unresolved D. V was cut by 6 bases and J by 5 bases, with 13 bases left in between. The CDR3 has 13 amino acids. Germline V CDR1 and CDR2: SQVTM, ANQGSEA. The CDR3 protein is CSVVFGRTGELFF. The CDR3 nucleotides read TGCAGCGTAGTCTTCGGACGGACCGGGGAGCTGTTTTTT.

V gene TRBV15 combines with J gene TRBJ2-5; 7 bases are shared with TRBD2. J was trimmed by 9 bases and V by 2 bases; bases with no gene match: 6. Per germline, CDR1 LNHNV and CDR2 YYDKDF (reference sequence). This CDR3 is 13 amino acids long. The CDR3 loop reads CATSRKRGTAQYF. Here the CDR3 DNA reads TGTGCCACCAGCAGAAAGCGGGGTACGGCCCAGTACTTC.

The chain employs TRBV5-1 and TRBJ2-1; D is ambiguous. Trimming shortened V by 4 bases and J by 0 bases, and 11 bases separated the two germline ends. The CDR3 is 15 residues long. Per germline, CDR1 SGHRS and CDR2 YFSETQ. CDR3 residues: CASSPDVNSYNEQFF. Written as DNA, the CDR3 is TGCGCCAGCAGCCCGGACGTAAACTCCTACAATGAGCAGTTCTTC.

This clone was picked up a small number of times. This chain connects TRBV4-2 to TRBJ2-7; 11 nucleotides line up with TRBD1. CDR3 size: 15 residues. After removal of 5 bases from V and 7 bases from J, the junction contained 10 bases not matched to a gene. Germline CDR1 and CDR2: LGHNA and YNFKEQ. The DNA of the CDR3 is TGTGCCAGCAGCAACCGGGACAGGGGGGCGGATGAGCAGTACTTC. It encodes CASSNRDRGADEQYF.

The CDR3 DNA reads as TGTGCCTGGAGTACAGACAGATTCTATGGCTACACCTTC. It codes for CAWSTDRFYGYTF. The chain carries TRBV30 and TRBJ1-2, with D maybe TRBD1 (5 bases). The V end lost 2 bases, the J end lost 4 bases, and 11 bases lay between the germline ends. The length of the CDR3 is 13 residues. CDR1 and CDR2 from the germline V gene are GTSNPN and SVGIG (reference sequence).

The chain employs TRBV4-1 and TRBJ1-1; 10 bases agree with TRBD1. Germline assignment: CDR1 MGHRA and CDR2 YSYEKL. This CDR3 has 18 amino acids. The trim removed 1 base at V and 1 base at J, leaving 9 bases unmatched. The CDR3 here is CASSQGGDRGRGNTEAFF. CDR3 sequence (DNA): TGCGCCAGCAGCCAAGGAGGGGACAGGGGACGTGGGAACACTGAAGCTTTCTTT.

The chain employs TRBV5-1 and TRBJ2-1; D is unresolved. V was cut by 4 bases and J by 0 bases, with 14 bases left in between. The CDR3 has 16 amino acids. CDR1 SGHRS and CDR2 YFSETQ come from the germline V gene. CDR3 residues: CASSTKTSHSYNEQFF. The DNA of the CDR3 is TGCGCCAGCAGCACCAAGACTTCTCACTCCTACAATGAGCAGTTCTTC. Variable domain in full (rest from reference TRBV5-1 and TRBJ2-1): KAGVTQTPRYLIKTRGQQVTLSCSPISGHRSVSWYQQTPGQGLQFLFEYFSETQRNKGNFPGRFSGRQFSNSRSEMNVSTLELGDSALYLCASSTKTSHSYNEQFFGPGTRLTVL.

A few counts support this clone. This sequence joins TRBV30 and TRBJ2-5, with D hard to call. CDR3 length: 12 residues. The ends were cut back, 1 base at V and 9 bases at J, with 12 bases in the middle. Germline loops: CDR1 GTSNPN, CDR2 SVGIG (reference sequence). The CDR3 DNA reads TGTGCCTGGAGTGGGAACACCGGGTCCCAGTACTTC. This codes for CAWSGNTGSQYF.

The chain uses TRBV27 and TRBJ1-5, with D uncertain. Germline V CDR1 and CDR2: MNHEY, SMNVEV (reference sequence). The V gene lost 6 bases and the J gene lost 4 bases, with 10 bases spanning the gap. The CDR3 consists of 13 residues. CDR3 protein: CASSLSRNQPQHF. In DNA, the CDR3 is TGTGCCAGCAGCCTAAGCAGGAATCAGCCCCAGCATTTT.

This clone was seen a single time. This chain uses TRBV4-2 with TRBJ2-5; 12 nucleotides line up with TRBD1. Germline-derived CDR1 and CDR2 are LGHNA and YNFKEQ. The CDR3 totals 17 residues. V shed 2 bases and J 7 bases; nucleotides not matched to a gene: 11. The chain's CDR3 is CASSQSPGQGAAGTQYF. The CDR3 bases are TGTGCCAGCAGCCAAAGTCCGGGACAGGGGGCTGCAGGGACCCAGTACTTC.